These 27 T cell receptor beta chains were all obtained from the same sample, sequenced in a study of shared clonotypes between healthy human individuals. Profiling relied on immunoSEQ multiplex PCR, and the TCRdb table lists in-frame clones only, not all of them. The sample contains some 2 million clones, less than 95% of which appear only once. CD45RO-negative cells were positively selected for CCR7, leaving out terminally differentiated effector memory CD45RA+ cells. The sequencing sample was made of naive CD8+ T cells sorted from blood. Receptor source: a young man in good health.

With regard to this clone: The sample holds other DNA sequences that translate to the same CDR3. The rearrangement uses TRBV6-5 and TRBJ1-1; D gene unclear. The V gene's germline CDR1 is MNHEY and CDR2 SVGAGI. Trimming stripped 2 bases from V and 5 bases from J, with 12 bases between. This CDR3 comprises 14 residues. The CDR3 DNA is TGTGCCAGCAGTTACAGGGAGGGAAAGACTGAAGCTTTCTTT. It yields the protein CASSYREGKTEAFF.

This sequence joins TRBV30 and TRBJ2-7; D may match TRBD1 or TRBD2 (7 bases each). The V and J ends lost 5 bases and 6 bases respectively, with 11 bases between them. The CDR3 is 11 amino acids. Germline values: CDR1 GTSNPN, CDR2 SVGIG (reference sequence). CDR3 in DNA: TGTGCCTGGGACAGGGAGGGCGAGCAGTACTTC. Its translation is CAWDREGEQYF.

This chain connects TRBV2 to TRBJ2-3, with a weak D call TRBD2 (6 bases). Trimming removed 7 bases from V and 3 bases from J, with 8 bases in between. This CDR3 comprises 12 residues. Germline V CDR1 and CDR2: SNHLY, FYNNEI. CDR3 DNA: TGTGCCAGCACGGGGACTACAGATACGCAGTATTTT. Translated, it gives CASTGTTDTQYF.

The chain uses TRBV4-3 and TRBJ2-1; D not resolved. Germline assignment: CDR1 LGHNA and CDR2 YSLEER. The V end was cut by 0 bases, the J end by 3 bases, with 15 bases between. CDR3 length: 17 residues. The CDR3 DNA is TGCGCCAGCAGCCAAGATTGGTTTTCCGGTTACTACAATGAGCAGTTCTTC. Protein: CASSQDWFSGYYNEQFF.

The chain combines TRBV4-1 with TRBJ1-6; TRBD1 matches 10 bases. Germline CDR1 reads MGHRA; CDR2 reads YSYEKL. The CDR3 has 18 amino acids. V was pared by 2 bases and J by 0 bases, with 4 bases of the junction left unmatched. CDR3 residues: CASSQFRTGGSYNSPLHF. CDR3 bases: TGCGCCAGCAGCCAATTCCGGACAGGGGGCTCCTATAATTCACCCCTCCACTTT.

The chain is built from TRBV9 and TRBJ1-6, with D hard to call. The ends were cut back, 3 bases at V and 10 bases at J, with 14 bases in the middle. The CDR3 consists of 14 residues. Per the germline V gene, CDR1 is SGDLS and CDR2 is YYNGEE. The CDR3 DNA follows: TGTGCCAGCAGCGCCTCGACGGGGAACTCACCCCTCCACTTT. Its translation: CASSASTGNSPLHF.

This rearrangement joins TRBV27 to TRBJ2-5; D call uncertain. The germline gives CDR1 MNHEY, CDR2 SMNVEV (reference sequence). Trimming removed 2 bases at V and 1 base at J, with 5 bases between. CDR3 length equals 13 residues. As DNA, the CDR3 is TGTGCCAGCAGTTTAGCCAGCCAAGAGACCCAGTACTTC. Its translation is CASSLASQETQYF.

This chain links TRBV11-2 with TRBJ1-4, with D unclear. There are 15 residues in the CDR3. Germline V CDR1 and CDR2: SGHAT, FQNNGV. Trimming shortened V by 1 base and J by 7 bases, and 13 bases separated the two germline ends. CDR3 residues: CASSLGQAQSEKLFF. The DNA of the CDR3 is TGTGCCAGCAGCTTAGGTCAGGCACAGAGTGAAAAACTGTTTTTT.

The chain employs TRBV29-1 and TRBJ2-7; D is undetermined. The CDR3 sequence is 13 residues long. Germline CDR1 and CDR2: SQVTM and ANQGSEA. V dropped 3 bases and J dropped 0 bases, with 9 bases sitting between them. The CDR3 is CSVESGISYEQYF. For the CDR3, the DNA is TGCAGCGTTGAGTCGGGTATCTCCTACGAGCAGTACTTC.

The rearrangement uses TRBV6-4 and TRBJ2-1, with D uncertain. With 3 bases removed from V and 4 bases from J, the gap between germline ends came to 13 bases. The CDR3 runs to 15 residues. CDR1 is MRHNA, CDR2 SNTAGT, per germline. This CDR3 is CASSDTPLPYNEQFF. For the CDR3, the DNA is TGTGCCAGCAGTGATACTCCCTTACCTTACAATGAGCAGTTCTTC.

The rearrangement links TRBV27 to TRBJ2-3, with 7 bases fitting TRBD1. CDR1 MNHEY and CDR2 SMNVEV come from the germline V gene (reference sequence). Germline trimming cut 4 bases from V and 9 bases from J; bases unmatched to any gene: 22. This CDR3 comprises 18 residues. This CDR3 is CASSSTQTTGSVGETQYF. CDR3 nucleotide sequence: TGTGCCAGCAGTTCAACCCAGACGACAGGGTCGGTTGGAGAAACGCAGTATTTT.

The V call is TRBV6-1, the J call TRBJ2-7; 9 nucleotides agree with TRBD2. The CDR3 is 15 residues long. J lost 3 bases, V lost 1 base, and 4 bases had no gene match. The germline V gene encodes CDR1 MNHNS and CDR2 SASEGT. The CDR3 is CASSEDLAGIYEQYF. The CDR3 region has the DNA TGTGCCAGCAGTGAAGATCTAGCGGGGATCTACGAGCAGTACTTC.

The V gene is TRBV19, the J gene TRBJ2-7; D call uncertain. Trimming removed 0 bases from V and 0 bases from J, with 12 bases in between. The germline V gene has CDR1 LNHDA and CDR2 SQIVND (reference sequence). The CDR3 has 16 residues. The CDR3 nucleotides read TGTGCCAGTAGTATAGATGTAGGCGACCTCTCCTACGAGCAGTACTTC. Translating gives CASSIDVGDLSYEQYF.

This clone was seen just once. This chain joins TRBV4-1 and TRBJ2-2, with D perhaps matching TRBD1 (5 bases). The germline V gene encodes CDR1 MGHRA and CDR2 YSYEKL. This CDR3 region has 14 residues. V was trimmed by 6 bases and J by 4 bases, leaving 12 bases between them. CDR3 sequence reads: CASSFRQSTGELFF. Written as DNA, the CDR3 is TGCGCCAGCAGTTTCCGACAGTCCACCGGGGAGCTGTTTTTT.

The chain has TRBV5-1 and TRBJ2-7; D may be TRBD1 (6 bases). CDR1 and CDR2 from the germline V gene are SGHRS and YFSETQ. V gave up 0 bases and J gave up 7 bases, with 17 bases separating them. This CDR3 spans 15 amino acids. The chain's CDR3 is CASSLDAGEKLEQYF. The DNA for the CDR3 is TGCGCCAGCAGCTTGGACGCAGGGGAAAAGTTGGAGCAGTACTTC.

The chain is built from TRBV7-9 and TRBJ2-2; tentative D call: TRBD1 (7 bases). V was shortened by 6 bases and J by 7 bases, with 30 bases between the two germline ends. Germline-derived CDR1 and CDR2 are SEHNR and FQNEAQ (reference sequence). This CDR3 spans 19 amino acids. The CDR3 DNA follows: TGTGCCAGCAGTCCCGGGTTCCATCACCAGGGGGGACTCCTCGGGGAGCTGTTTTTT. Amino acids: CASSPGFHHQGGLLGELFF.

This sequence joins TRBV6-5 and TRBJ1-1; the match to TRBD1 covers 7 bases. This CDR3 comprises 15 residues. V lost 6 bases to trimming and J lost 0 bases; unmatched junction nucleotides: 7. The germline V gene encodes CDR1 MNHEY and CDR2 SVGAGI. Here the CDR3 reads CASRTDRAVNTEAFF. CDR3 sequence (DNA): TGTGCCAGCAGAACAGACAGGGCGGTGAACACTGAAGCTTTCTTT.

This sequence joins TRBV5-6 and TRBJ1-1, with D uncertain. The germline V gene has CDR1 SGHDT and CDR2 YYEEEE. The CDR3 is 12 amino acids. The V and J ends lost 6 bases and 0 bases respectively, with 6 bases between them. Written as DNA, the CDR3 is TGTGCCAGCACTGGGCTGAACACTGAAGCTTTCTTT. This translates into CASTGLNTEAFF.

V usage is TRBV19 and J usage is TRBJ2-1; TRBD2 aligns across 10 bases. The CDR3 covers 14 residues. Germline CDR1 reads LNHDA; CDR2 reads SQIVND (reference sequence). V was pared by 5 bases and J by 6 bases, with 4 bases of the junction left unmatched. The CDR3 loop is CASSVGLAANEQFF. The CDR3 DNA reads TGTGCCAGTAGTGTCGGACTAGCGGCCAATGAGCAGTTCTTC.

Comment on this clone: The same CDR3 can be traced to other DNA sequences in this sample. The chain joins TRBV29-1 to TRBJ1-1, with D perhaps TRBD1 (5 bases). Germline-derived CDR1 and CDR2 are SQVTM and ANQGSEA. Trimming took 3 bases from V and 2 from J, leaving 10 bases between them. The CDR3 is 13 amino acids. CDR3 sequence reads: CSVDLGTNTEAFF. CDR3 in DNA: TGCAGCGTTGACCTAGGGACCAACACTGAAGCTTTCTTT.

The chain links TRBV5-6 to TRBJ2-3, with TRBD2 matching 7 bases. Germline assignment: CDR1 SGHDT and CDR2 YYEEEE. Unmatched junction bases numbered 6, after V lost 0 bases and J lost 2 bases. This CDR3 spans 16 amino acids. The CDR3 region is CASSLESSGLTDTQYF. The CDR3 DNA is TGTGCCAGCAGCTTGGAGTCTAGCGGACTCACAGATACGCAGTATTTT.

This clone was seen more than once but under ten times. Other DNA variants within this sample encode the same CDR3. V usage is TRBV10-3 and J usage is TRBJ2-7; 7 positions agree with TRBD1. CDR3 size: 13 residues. Germline CDR1 reads ENHRY; CDR2 reads SYGVKD. V was clipped by 3 bases and J by 2 bases; unmatched bases: 1. Written as DNA, the CDR3 is TGTGCCATCAGTGAACAGGGGCCCTACGAGCAGTACTTC. Translation gives CAISEQGPYEQYF.

The chain combines TRBV2 with TRBJ2-1; perhaps D is TRBD1 or TRBD2 (5 bases each). This CDR3 comprises 13 residues. Germline-derived CDR1 and CDR2 are SNHLY and FYNNEI. Between the trimmed V and J ends, which lost 7 bases and 7 bases, there was a span of 14 bases. CDR3 bases: TGTGCCAGCACCGCCTCTGGGGGTAATGAGCAGTTCTTC. This gives the protein CASTASGGNEQFF. The whole variable domain, filled in from reference TRBV2 and TRBJ2-1, reads EPEVTQTPSHQVTQMGQEVILRCVPISNHLYFYWYRQILGQKVEFLVSFYNNEISEKSEIFDDQFSVERPDGSNFTLKIRSTKLEDSAMYFCASTASGGNEQFFGPGTRLTVL.

The chain joins TRBV7-9 to TRBJ2-4; a possible D gene is TRBD1 (6 bases). Germline lookup yields CDR1 SEHNR and CDR2 FQNEAQ (reference sequence). The CDR3 is 16 amino acids. Trimming removed 6 bases from V and 1 base from J, with 16 bases in between. Here the CDR3 DNA reads TGTGCCAGCAGTGAACAGGGAGTGTCCGCCAAAAACATTCAGTACTTC. Encoded protein: CASSEQGVSAKNIQYF.

This sequence joins TRBV6-1 and TRBJ1-5; TRBD1 is a possible D gene (5 bases). Trimming cost V 3 bases and J 2 bases, with 14 bases left between them. From germline, CDR1 is MNHNS and CDR2 SASEGT. The CDR3 extends over 16 amino acids. The CDR3, as DNA: TGTGCCAGCAGTGAGTGGGGACTGCAGGGCAATCAGCCCCAGCATTTT. Protein sequence: CASSEWGLQGNQPQHF.

To note about this clone: Other nucleotide sequences in the sample specify the same CDR3. The V gene is TRBV7-2, the J gene TRBJ1-1; D ambiguous. Germline CDR1 SGHTA, CDR2 FQGNSA. This CDR3 spans 11 amino acids. V dropped 5 bases and J dropped 4 bases, with 5 bases sitting between them. CDR3: CASSPGTEAFF. The CDR3 DNA sequence: TGTGCCAGCAGCCCAGGCACTGAAGCTTTCTTT.

This clone came up a few times. The chain joins TRBV5-1 to TRBJ2-7; the D gene could be TRBD1 or TRBD2 (5 bases each). CDR3 length equals 13 residues. Germline V gives CDR1 SGHRS, CDR2 YFSETQ. V gave up 3 bases and J gave up 3 bases, with 10 bases separating them. CDR3 amino acids: CASSSGPNYEQYF. The DNA for the CDR3 is TGCGCCAGCAGCTCGGGACCGAACTACGAGCAGTACTTC. The complete variable domain, with remaining parts taken from reference TRBV5-1 and TRBJ2-7, reads KAGVTQTPRYLIKTRGQQVTLSCSPISGHRSVSWYQQTPGQGLQFLFEYFSETQRNKGNFPGRFSGRQFSNSRSEMNVSTLELGDSALYLCASSSGPNYEQYFGPGTRLTVT.